Here is one T cell receptor beta chain with its context. Profiling relied on immunoSEQ multiplex PCR, and the TCRdb table lists in-frame clones only, not all of them. Among around 65,000 clones, roughly 88% were seen once, and the ten largest hold about 4.5%. This record comes from a study of technical replicates of blood from several donors. Germline V gene sequence: CDR1 ENHRY, CDR2 SYGVKD. Trimming left V 0 bases short and J 6 bases short, with 6 bases between. CDR3 length: 14 amino acids. The rearrangement links TRBV10-3 to TRBJ1-6; D ambiguous. The material sequenced was PBMCs. The source of this sequence is a human donor in good health. Some clones in this sample may be carry-over from other donors' samples. DNA of the CDR3: TGTGCCATCAGTGAGTCGAAGCCTAATTCACCCCTCCACTTT. This codes for CAISESKPNSPLHF.